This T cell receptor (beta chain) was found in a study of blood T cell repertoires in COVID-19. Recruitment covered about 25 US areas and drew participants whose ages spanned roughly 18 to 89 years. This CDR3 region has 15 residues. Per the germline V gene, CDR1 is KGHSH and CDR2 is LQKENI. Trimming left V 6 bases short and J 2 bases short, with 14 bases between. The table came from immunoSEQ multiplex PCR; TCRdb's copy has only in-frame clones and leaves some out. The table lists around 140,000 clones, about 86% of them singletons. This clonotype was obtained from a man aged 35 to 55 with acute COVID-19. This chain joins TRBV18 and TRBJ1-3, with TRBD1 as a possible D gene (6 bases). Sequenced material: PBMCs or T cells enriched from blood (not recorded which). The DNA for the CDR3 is TGTGCCAGCTCCCCCACAGGGCAAGCTGGAAACACCATATATTTT. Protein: CASSPTGQAGNTIYF. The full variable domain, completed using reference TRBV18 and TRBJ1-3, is NAGVMQNPRHLVRRRGQEARLRCSPMKGHSHVYWYRQLPEEGLKFMVYLQKENIIDESGMPKERFSAEFPKEGPSILRIQQVVRGDSAAYFCASSPTGQAGNTIYFGEGSWLTVV.